Below, one T cell receptor beta chain is given with its context. Its antigen remains unknown. V was pared by 7 bases and J by 7 bases, with 9 bases of the junction left unmatched. Germline V gene data show CDR1 as MNHNS and CDR2 as SASEGT. The length of the CDR3 is 14 residues. These data come from a study of shared clonotypes between healthy human individuals. Study observations and caveats: Donors were few, which limited the genetic and exposure-history diversity represented.

In the sorted-subset replicate PCRs, approximately 200 ng DNA, 25,000 to 35,000 T cell genomes, was used. TCRdb's copy holds only in-frame clones and misses some; the assay was immunoSEQ multiplex PCR. The sample has around 2.1 million clones, about 93% seen once. Naive CD8 populations comprised CD45RO-negative cells positively selected for CCR7, excluding terminally differentiated effector memory CD45RA+ cells. The donors were all Caucasian adults (living in Nashville, Tennessee). The sequencing input was naive CD8+ T cells from PBMCs. V and J are TRBV6-1 and TRBJ1-4, with 7 bases fitting TRBD1. The clonotype was recovered from a man in his late teens or twenties in good health. Some clones in this sample may be carry-over from other donors' samples. CDR3 DNA: TGTGCCAGCACCCAAGACAGGGCGGGTGAAAAACTGTTTTTT. Its translation is CASTQDRAGEKLFF.